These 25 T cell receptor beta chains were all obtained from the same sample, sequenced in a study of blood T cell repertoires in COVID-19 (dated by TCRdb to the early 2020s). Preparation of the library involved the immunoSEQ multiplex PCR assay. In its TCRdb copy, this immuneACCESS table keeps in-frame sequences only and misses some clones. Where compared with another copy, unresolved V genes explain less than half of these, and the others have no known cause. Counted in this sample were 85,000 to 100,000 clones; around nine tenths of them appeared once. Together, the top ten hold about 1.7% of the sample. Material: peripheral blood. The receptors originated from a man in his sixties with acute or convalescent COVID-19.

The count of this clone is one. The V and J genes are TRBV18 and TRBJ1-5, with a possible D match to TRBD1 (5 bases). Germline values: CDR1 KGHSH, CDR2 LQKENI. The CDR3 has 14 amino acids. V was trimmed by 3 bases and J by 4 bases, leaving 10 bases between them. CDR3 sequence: CASSPGDLNQPQHF. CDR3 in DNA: TGTGCCAGCTCACCGGGGGACTTAAATCAGCCCCAGCATTTT. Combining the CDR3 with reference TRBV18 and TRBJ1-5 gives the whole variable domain NAGVMQNPRHLVRRRGQEARLRCSPMKGHSHVYWYRQLPEEGLKFMVYLQKENIIDESGMPKERFSAEFPKEGPSILRIQQVVRGDSAAYFCASSPGDLNQPQHFGDGTRLSIL.

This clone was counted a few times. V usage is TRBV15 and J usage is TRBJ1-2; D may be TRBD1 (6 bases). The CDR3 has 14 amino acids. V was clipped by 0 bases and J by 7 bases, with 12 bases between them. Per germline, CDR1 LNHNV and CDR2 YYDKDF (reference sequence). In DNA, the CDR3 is TGTGCCACCAGCAGAGAAGGGGGGGCGAGTGGCTACACCTTC. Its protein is CATSREGGASGYTF.

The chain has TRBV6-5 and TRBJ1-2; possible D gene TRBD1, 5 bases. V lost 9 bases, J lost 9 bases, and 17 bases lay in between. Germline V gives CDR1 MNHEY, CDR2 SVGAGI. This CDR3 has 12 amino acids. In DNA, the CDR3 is TGTGCCAGTGGGGGGGGTTCTCGGAGCTACACCTTC. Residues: CASGGGSRSYTF.

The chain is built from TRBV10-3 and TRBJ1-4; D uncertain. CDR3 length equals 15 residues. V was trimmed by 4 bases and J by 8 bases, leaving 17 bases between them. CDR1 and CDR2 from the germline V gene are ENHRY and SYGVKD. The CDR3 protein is CAISAPSDGLEKLFF. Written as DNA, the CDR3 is TGTGCCATCAGTGCCCCGTCCGACGGACTGGAAAAACTGTTTTTT.

The CDR3 nucleotides are TGCGCCAGCAGCTTGGGGGGGCGCGCCGGTCAAGAGCAGTACGTC. Residues: CASSLGGRAGQEQYV. This chain connects TRBV5-1 to TRBJ2-7; D is perhaps TRBD1 (6 bases). This CDR3 spans 15 amino acids. Germline V gives CDR1 SGHRS, CDR2 YFSETQ. The V gene lost 0 bases and the J gene lost 7 bases, with 17 bases spanning the gap.

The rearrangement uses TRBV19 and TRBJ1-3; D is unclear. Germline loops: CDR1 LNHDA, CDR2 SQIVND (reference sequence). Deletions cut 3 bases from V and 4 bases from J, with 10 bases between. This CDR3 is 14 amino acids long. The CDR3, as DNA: TGTGCCAGTAGTATCGGTGGCAGGGGAAACACCATATATTTT. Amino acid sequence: CASSIGGRGNTIYF.

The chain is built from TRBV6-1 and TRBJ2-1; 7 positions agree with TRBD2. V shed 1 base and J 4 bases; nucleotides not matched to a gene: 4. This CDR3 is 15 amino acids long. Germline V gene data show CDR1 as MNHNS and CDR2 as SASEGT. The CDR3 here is CASSEGASGYNEQFF. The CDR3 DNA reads TGTGCCAGCAGTGAAGGGGCTAGCGGATACAATGAGCAGTTCTTC.

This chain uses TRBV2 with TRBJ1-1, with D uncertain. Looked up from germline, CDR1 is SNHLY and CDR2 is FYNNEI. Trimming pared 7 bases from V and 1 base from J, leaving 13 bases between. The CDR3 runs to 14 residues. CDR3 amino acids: CASKERGPNTEAFF. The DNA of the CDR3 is TGTGCCAGCAAGGAGCGAGGGCCGAACACTGAAGCTTTCTTT.

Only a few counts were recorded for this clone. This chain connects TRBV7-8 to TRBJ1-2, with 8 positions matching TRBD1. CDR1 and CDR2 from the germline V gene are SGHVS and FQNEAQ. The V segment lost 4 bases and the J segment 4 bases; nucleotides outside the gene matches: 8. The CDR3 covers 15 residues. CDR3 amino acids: CASSSLGQGGYGYTF. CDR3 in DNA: TGTGCCAGCAGCTCCCTCGGACAGGGCGGCTATGGCTACACCTTC.

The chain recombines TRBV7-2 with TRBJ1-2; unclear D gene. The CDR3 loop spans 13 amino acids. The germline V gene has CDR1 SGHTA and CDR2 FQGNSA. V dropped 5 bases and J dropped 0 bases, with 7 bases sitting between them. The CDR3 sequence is CASSRVPNYGYTF. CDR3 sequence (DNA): TGTGCCAGCAGCCGGGTACCTAACTATGGCTACACCTTC.

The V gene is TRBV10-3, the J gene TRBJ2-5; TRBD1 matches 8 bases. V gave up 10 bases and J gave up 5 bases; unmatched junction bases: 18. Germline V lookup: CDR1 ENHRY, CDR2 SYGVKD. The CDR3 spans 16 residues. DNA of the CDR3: TGTGCCACGACGCTCAGGGGGCTCCGACTAGGGGAGACCCAGTACTTC. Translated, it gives CATTLRGLRLGETQYF.

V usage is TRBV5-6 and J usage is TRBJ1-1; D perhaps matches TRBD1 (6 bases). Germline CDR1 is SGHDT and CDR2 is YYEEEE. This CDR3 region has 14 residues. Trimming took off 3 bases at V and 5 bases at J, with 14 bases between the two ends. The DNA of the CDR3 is TGTGCCAGCAGCTGGGTCAGGGGCAATACTGAAGCTTTCTTT. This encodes CASSWVRGNTEAFF. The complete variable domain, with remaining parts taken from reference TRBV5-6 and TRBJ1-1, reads DAGVTQSPTHLIKTRGQQVTLRCSPKSGHDTVSWYQQALGQGPQFIFQYYEEEERQRGNFPDRFSGHQFPNYSSELNVNALLLGDSALYLCASSWVRGNTEAFFGQGTRLTVV.

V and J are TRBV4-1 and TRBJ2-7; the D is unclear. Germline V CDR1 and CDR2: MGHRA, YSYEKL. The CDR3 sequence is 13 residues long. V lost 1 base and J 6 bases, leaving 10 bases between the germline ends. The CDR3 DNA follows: TGCGCCAGCAGCCAAGTACCGGGTGCCGAGCAGTACTTC. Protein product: CASSQVPGAEQYF.

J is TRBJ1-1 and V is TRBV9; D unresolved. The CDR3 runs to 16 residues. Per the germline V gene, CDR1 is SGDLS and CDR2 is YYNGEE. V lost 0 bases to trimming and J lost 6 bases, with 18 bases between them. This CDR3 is CASSVGPGRVAAEAFF. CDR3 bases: TGTGCCAGCAGCGTAGGGCCGGGTCGGGTAGCTGCTGAAGCTTTCTTT.

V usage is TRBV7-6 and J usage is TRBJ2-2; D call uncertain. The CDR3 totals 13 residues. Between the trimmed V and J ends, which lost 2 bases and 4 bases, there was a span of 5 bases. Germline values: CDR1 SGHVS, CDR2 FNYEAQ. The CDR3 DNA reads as TGTGCCAGCAGCTTATCCGGCACCGGGGAGCTGTTTTTT. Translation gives CASSLSGTGELFF.

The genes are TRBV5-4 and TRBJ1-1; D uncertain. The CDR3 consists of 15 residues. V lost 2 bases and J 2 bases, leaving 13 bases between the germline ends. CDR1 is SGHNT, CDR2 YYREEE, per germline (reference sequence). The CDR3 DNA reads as TGTGCCAGCAGCTTTTTTCAGACTTATAACACTGAAGCTTTCTTT. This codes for CASSFFQTYNTEAFF.

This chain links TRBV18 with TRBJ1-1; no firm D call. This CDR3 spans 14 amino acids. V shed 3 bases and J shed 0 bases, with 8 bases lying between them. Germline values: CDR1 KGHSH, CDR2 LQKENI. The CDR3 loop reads CASSPRKLNTEAFF. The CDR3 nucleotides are TGTGCCAGCTCACCCAGGAAGCTGAACACTGAAGCTTTCTTT.

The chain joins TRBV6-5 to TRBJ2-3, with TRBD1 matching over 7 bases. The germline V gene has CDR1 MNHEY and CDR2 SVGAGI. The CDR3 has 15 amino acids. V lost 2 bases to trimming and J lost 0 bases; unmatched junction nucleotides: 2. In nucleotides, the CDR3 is TGTGCCAGCAGTTACATGGGACAGAGCACAGATACGCAGTATTTT. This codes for CASSYMGQSTDTQYF.

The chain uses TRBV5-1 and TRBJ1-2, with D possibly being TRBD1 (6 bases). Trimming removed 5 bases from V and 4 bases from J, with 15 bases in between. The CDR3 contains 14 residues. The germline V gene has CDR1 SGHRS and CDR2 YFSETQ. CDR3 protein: CASRGGTTSYGYTF. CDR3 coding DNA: TGCGCCAGCAGGGGGGGGACAACCTCCTATGGCTACACCTTC.

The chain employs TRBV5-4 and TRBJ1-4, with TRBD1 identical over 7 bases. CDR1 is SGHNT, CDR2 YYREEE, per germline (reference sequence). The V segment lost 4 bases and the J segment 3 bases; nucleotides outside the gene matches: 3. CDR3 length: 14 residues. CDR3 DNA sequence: TGTGCCAGCAGCCGGGACAGAGCTAATGAAAAACTGTTTTTT. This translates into CASSRDRANEKLFF.

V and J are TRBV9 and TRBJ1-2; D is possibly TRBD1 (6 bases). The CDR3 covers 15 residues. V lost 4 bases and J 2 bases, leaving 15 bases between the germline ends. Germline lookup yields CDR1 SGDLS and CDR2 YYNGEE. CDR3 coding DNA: TGTGCCAGCAGCCCTGACCCAGGGGCCAACTATGGCTACACCTTC. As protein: CASSPDPGANYGYTF.

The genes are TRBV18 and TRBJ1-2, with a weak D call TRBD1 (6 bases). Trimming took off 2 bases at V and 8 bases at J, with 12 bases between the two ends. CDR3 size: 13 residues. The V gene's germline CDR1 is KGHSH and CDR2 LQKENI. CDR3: CASSPSNRDGYTF. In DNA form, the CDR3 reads TGTGCCAGCTCACCATCGAACAGGGACGGCTACACCTTC.

This chain's CDR3 is CASSLENSGQPQHF. The CDR3 DNA is TGCGCCAGCAGCCTCGAGAACAGCGGCCAGCCCCAGCATTTT. The chain combines TRBV5-1 with TRBJ1-5; D remains ambiguous. Germline V gene lookup returns CDR1 SGHRS and CDR2 YFSETQ. This CDR3 is built from 14 residues. V shed 4 bases and J shed 7 bases, with 15 bases lying between them. The full variable domain, with the rest looked up from reference TRBV5-1 and TRBJ1-5, is KAGVTQTPRYLIKTRGQQVTLSCSPISGHRSVSWYQQTPGQGLQFLFEYFSETQRNKGNFPGRFSGRQFSNSRSEMNVSTLELGDSALYLCASSLENSGQPQHFGDGTRLSIL.

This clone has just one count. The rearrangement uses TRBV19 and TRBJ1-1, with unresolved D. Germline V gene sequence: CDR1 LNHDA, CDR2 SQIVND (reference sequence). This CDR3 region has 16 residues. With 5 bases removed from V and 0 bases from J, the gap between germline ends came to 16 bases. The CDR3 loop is CASSLNTGVLNTEAFF. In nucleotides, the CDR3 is TGTGCCAGTAGTCTGAATACGGGAGTCCTGAACACTGAAGCTTTCTTT.

Here the CDR3 reads CASSDPRTMQQFF. The CDR3 nucleotides are TGTGCCAGCAGTGACCCTCGGACTATGCAACAGTTCTTC. This rearrangement joins TRBV6-1 to TRBJ2-1, with a possible D match to TRBD2 (6 bases). Germline V gene lookup returns CDR1 MNHNS and CDR2 SASEGT. The V gene lost 3 bases and the J gene lost 13 bases, with 16 bases spanning the gap. The CDR3 contains 13 residues.